The clone carrying this T cell receptor beta chain was observed a few times. The antigen remains undetermined. The record originates from a study of CD8 T cells in ankylosing spondylitis. Study results and limitations: Peripheral blood samples showed relatively rare disease-linked clones, and these clones were CD8+. Ankylosing spondylitis blood appeared to be characterized by a TCR beta motif of about 8 highly homologous variants. Previous work reported some of these motif variants in the synovial fluid and blood of reactive arthritis. Researchers reportedly found disease-linked clones significantly enriched in matched ankylosing spondylitis synovial fluid.

Per the germline V gene, CDR1 is SGHVS and CDR2 is FNYEAQ. The V end was cut by 5 bases, the J end by 7 bases, with 12 bases between. This CDR3 region has 14 residues. Quantitative barcoded 5'-RACE was used to prepare TCR beta libraries. Each CDR3 protein is one row after TCRdb ran MiXCR on the 5' RACE reads. Here the sample spans just under 550,000 distinct CDR3 sequences, about 13% being singletons. Specimen: blood, either unsorted or a sorted T cell fraction (not recorded which). The rearrangement uses TRBV7-6 and TRBJ1-6; D may be TRBD1 (6 bases). The TCR originated in a male donor with ankylosing spondylitis. The CDR3 nucleotides are TGTGCCAGCAGCGGCAGGGGTAACAATTCACCCCTCCACTTT. Translation gives CASSGRGNNSPLHF.